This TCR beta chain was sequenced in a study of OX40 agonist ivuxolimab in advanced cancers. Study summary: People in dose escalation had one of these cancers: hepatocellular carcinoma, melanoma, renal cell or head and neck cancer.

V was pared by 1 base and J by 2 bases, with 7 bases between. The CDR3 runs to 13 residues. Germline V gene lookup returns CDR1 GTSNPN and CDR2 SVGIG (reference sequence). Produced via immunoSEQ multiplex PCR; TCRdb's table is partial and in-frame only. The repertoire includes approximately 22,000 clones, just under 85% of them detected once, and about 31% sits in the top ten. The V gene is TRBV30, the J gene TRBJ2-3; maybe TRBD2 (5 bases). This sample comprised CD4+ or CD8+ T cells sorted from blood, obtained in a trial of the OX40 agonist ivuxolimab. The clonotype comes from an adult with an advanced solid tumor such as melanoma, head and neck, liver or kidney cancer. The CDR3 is CAWSGENTDTQYF. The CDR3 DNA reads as TGTGCCTGGAGTGGGGAGAACACAGATACGCAGTATTTT.